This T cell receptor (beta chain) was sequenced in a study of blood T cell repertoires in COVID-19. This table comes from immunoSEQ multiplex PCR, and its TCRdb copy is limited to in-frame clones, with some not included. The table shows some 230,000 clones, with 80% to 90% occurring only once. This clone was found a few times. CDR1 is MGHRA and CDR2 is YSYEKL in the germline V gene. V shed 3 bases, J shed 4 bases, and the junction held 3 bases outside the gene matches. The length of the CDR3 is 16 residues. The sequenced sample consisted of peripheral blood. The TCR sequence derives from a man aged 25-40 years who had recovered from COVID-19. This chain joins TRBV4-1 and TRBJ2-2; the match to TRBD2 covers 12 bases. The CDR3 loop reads CASSQSTSGGTGELFF. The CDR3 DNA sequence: TGCGCCAGCAGCCAGTCGACTAGCGGGGGCACCGGGGAGCTGTTTTTT.